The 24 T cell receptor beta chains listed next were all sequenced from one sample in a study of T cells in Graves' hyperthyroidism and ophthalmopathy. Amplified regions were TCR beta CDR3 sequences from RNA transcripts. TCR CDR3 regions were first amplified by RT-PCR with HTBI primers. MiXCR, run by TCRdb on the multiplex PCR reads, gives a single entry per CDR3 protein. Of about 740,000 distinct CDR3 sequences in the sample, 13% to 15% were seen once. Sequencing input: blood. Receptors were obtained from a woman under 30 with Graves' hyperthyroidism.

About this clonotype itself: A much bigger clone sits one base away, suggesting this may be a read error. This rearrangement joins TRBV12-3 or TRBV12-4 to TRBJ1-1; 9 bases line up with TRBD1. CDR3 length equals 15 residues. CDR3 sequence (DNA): TGTACCAGCAGAACCCACAGGGGGCAGGACACTGAAGCTTTCTTT. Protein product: CTSRTHRGQDTEAFF.

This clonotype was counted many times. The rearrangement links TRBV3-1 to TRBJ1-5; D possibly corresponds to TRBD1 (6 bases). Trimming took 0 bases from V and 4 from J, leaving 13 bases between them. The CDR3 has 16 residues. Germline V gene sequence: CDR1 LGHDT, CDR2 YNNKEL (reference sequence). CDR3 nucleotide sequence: TGTGCCAGCAGCCAAGAGTCGGCAGGGGTTAATCAGCCCCAGCATTTT. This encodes CASSQESAGVNQPQHF.

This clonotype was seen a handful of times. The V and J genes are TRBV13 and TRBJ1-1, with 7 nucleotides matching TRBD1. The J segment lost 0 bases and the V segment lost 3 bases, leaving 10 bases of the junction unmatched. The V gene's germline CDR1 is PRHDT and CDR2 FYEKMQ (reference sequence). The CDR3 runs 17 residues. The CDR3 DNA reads TGTGCCAGCAGCTTTCTGGGGAAACAGGGGTTGAACACTGAAGCTTTCTTT. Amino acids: CASSFLGKQGLNTEAFF.

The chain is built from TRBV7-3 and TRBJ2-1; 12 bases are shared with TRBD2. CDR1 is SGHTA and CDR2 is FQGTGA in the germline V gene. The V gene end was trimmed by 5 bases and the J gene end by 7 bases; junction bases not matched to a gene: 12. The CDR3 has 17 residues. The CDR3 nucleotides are TGTGCCAGCAGCACCGACCTAGCGGGAGGGCTTAAGAATGAGCAGTTCTTC. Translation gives CASSTDLAGGLKNEQFF.

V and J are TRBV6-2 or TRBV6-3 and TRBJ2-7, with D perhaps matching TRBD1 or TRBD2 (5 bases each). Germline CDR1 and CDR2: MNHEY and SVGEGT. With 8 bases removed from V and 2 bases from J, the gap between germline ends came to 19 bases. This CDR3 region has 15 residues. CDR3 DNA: TGTGCCAGCTCTAGGGGCACCGTCGGGGCCTACGAGCAGTACTTC. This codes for CASSRGTVGAYEQYF.

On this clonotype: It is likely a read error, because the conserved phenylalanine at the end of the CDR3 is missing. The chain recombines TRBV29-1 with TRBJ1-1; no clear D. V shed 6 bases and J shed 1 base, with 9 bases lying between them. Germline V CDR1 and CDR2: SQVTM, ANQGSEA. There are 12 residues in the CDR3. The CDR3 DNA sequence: TGCAGCGTCTTCTGGCAGAACACTGAAGCTTTCGTT. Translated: CSVFWQNTEAFV.

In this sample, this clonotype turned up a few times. The CDR3 is CAISESLMGSGELFF. The CDR3 coding sequence is TGTGCCATCAGTGAGTCGCTAATGGGATCCGGGGAGCTGTTTTTT. The rearrangement uses TRBV10-3 and TRBJ2-2; D is ambiguous. The V gene lost 0 bases and the J gene lost 6 bases, with 11 bases spanning the gap. This CDR3 spans 15 amino acids. Per the germline V gene, CDR1 is ENHRY and CDR2 is SYGVKD.

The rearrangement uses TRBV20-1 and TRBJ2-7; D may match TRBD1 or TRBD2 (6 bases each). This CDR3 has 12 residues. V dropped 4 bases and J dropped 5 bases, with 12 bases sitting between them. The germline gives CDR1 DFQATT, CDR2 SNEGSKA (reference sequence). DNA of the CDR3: TGCAGTGCTACGGGGGCTCGGAACGAGCAGTACTTC. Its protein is CSATGARNEQYF.

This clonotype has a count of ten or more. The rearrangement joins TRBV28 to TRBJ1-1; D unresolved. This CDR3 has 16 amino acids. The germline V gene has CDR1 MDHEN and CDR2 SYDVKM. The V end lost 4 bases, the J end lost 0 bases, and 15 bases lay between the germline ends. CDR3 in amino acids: CASSSLSFVVNTEAFF. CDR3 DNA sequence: TGTGCCAGCAGTTCCCTCTCTTTTGTAGTGAACACTGAAGCTTTCTTT.

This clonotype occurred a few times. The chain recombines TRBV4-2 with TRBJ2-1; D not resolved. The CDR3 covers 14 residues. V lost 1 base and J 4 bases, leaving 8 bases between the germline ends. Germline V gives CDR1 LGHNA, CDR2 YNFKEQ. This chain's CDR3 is CASSQVQVYNEQFF. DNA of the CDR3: TGTGCCAGCAGCCAAGTTCAGGTTTACAATGAGCAGTTCTTC.

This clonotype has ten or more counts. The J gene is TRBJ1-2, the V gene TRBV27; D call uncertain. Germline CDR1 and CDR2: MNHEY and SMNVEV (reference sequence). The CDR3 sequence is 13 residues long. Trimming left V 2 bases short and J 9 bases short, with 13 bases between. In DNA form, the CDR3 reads TGTGCCAGCAGTTTACATCAAGTCGGGAGCTACACCTTC. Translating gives CASSLHQVGSYTF.

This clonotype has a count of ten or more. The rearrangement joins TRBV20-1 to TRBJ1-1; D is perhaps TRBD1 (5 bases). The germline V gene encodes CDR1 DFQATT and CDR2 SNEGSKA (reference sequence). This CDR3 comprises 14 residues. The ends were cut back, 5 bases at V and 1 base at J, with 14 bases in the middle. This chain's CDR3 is CSAFGGSANTEAFF. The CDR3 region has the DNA TGCAGTGCTTTCGGGGGGTCGGCGAACACTGAAGCTTTCTTT.

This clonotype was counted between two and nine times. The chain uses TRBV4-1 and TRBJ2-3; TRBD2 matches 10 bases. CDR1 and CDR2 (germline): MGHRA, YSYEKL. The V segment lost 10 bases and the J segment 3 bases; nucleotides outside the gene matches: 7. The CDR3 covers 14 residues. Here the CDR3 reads CATSSGSRTDTQYF. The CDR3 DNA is TGCGCCACCTCTAGCGGGAGCAGGACAGATACGCAGTATTTT.

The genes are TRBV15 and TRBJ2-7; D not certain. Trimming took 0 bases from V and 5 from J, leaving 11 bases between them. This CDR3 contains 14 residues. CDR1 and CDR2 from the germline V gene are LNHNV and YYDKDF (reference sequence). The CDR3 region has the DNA TGTGCCACCAGCAGAGATCGTAGGGCCCACGAGCAGTACTTC. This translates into CATSRDRRAHEQYF.

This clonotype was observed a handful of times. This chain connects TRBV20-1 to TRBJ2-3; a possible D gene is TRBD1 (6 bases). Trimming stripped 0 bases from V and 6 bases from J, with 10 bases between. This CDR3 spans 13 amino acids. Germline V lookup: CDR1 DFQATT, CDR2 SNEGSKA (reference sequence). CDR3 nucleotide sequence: TGCAGTGCTAGAGAGGGGGCGCGGGATACGCAGTATTTT. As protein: CSAREGARDTQYF.

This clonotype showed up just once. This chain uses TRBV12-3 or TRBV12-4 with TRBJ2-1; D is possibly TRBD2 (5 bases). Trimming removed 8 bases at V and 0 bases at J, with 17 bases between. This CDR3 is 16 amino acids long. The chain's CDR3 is CASVNPPADSYNEQFF. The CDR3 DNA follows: TGTGCCAGCGTAAACCCCCCAGCGGACTCCTACAATGAGCAGTTCTTC.

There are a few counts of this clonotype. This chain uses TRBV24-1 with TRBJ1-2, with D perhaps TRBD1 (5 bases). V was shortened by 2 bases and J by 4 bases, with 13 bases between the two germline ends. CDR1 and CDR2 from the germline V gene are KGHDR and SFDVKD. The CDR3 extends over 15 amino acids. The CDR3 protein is CATSDSRDQIYGYTF. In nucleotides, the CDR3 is TGTGCCACCAGTGATTCGAGGGACCAAATCTATGGCTACACCTTC.

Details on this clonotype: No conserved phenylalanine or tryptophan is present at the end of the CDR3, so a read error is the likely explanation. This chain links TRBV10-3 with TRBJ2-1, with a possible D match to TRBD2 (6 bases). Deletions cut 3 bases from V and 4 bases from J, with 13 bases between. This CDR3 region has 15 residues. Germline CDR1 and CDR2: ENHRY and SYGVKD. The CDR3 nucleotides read TGTGCCATCAGTGATGGGGCGGGACCTTACAATGAGCAGTTCTCC. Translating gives CAISDGAGPYNEQFS.

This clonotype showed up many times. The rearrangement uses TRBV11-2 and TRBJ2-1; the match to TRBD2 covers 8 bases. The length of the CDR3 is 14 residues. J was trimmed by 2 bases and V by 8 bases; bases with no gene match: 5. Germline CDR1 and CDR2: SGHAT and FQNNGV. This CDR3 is CASRSGSPYNEQFF. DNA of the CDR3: TGTGCCAGCCGGAGCGGGAGTCCCTACAATGAGCAGTTCTTC.

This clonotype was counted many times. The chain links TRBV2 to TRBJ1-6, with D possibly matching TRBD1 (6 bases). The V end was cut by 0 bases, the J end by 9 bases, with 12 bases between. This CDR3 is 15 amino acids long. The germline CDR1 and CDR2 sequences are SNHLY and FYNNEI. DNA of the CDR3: TGTGCCAGCAGTGAAGCTGAGAGGGGGATTTCACCCCTCCACTTT. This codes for CASSEAERGISPLHF.

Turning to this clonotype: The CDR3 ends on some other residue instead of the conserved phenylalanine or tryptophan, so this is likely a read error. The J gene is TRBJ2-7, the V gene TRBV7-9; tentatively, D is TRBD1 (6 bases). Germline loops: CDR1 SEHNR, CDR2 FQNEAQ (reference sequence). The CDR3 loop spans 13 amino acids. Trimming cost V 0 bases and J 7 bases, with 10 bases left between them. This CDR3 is CASSLAGAREQYL. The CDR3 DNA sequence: TGTGCCAGCAGCTTAGCGGGGGCGAGGGAGCAGTACCTC.

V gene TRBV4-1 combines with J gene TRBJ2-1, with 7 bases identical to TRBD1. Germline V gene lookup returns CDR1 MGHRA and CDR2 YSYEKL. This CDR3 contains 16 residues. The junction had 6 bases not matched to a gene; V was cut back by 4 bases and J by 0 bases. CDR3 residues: CASSLQDRSSYNEQFF. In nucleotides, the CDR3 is TGCGCCAGCAGCCTTCAGGACAGGAGCTCCTACAATGAGCAGTTCTTC.

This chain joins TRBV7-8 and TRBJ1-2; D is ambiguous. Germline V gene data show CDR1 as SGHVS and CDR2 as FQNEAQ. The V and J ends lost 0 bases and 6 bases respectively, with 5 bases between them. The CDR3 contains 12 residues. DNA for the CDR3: TGTGCCAGCAGCTTAGCGACCCATGGCTACACCTTC. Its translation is CASSLATHGYTF.

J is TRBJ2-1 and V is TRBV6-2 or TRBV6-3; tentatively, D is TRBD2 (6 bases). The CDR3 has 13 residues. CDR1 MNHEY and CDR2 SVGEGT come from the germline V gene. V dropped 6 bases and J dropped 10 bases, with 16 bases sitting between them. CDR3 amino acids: CASRAGRAGEQFF. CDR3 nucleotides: TGTGCCAGCAGGGCGGGAAGGGCGGGCGAGCAGTTCTTC.